Following are 30 T cell receptor beta chains from one sample sequenced in a study of quantifying T cell responses using KT2 cells. The wider study: Reverse transcription used primers in the TCR alpha and beta constant regions.

The cDNA 3' end received a ligated oligonucleotide with a UMI. First-round PCR used 3 to 4 cycles and beta primers RC1.1 and RC1.2 covering TRBC1 and TRBC2. TCRdb fed the UMI-ligation and nested PCR reads into MiXCR, producing one record per CDR3 protein. The sample carries approximately 46,000 distinct CDR3 sequences, approximately 10% recorded once. The sample consisted of PBMCs spiked with cells of the T cell clone KT2. These receptors were obtained from a human donor.

The V gene is TRBV7-6, the J gene TRBJ2-5; maybe TRBD2 (5 bases). With 1 base removed from V and 0 bases from J, the gap between germline ends came to 12 bases. Germline-derived CDR1 and CDR2 are SGHVS and FNYEAQ. The CDR3 has 16 amino acids. The CDR3 here is CASSLGWERNQETQYF. The DNA for the CDR3 is TGTGCCAGCAGCTTAGGGTGGGAGAGAAACCAAGAGACCCAGTACTTC.

This clonotype was observed many times. The V gene is TRBV3-1, the J gene TRBJ2-7; D remains ambiguous. CDR1 LGHDT and CDR2 YNNKEL come from the germline V gene (reference sequence). Trimming removed 4 bases at V and 6 bases at J, with 10 bases between. This CDR3 has 12 residues. The CDR3 DNA sequence: TGTGCCAGCAGCCTCCCGGGTACCGAGCAGTACTTC. It is translated as CASSLPGTEQYF.

This clonotype appeared a few times. This chain connects TRBV2 to TRBJ1-1; the D gene is possibly TRBD1 (5 bases). With 3 bases removed from V and 10 bases from J, the gap between germline ends came to 15 bases. The CDR3 is 13 residues long. CDR1 is SNHLY, CDR2 FYNNEI, per germline. The CDR3 loop reads CASSDRRGRGAFF. CDR3 sequence (DNA): TGTGCCAGCAGTGATAGGAGGGGCCGGGGAGCTTTCTTT.

This clonotype was seen repeatedly, ten times or more. The chain is built from TRBV7-8 and TRBJ2-3, with D maybe TRBD1 (5 bases). The germline V gene has CDR1 SGHVS and CDR2 FQNEAQ. V shed 5 bases and J shed 4 bases, with 19 bases lying between them. This CDR3 has 16 amino acids. CDR3 nucleotides: TGTGCCAGCAGCACTGGACATCCCTCGATGGCAGATACGCAGTATTTT. The encoded protein is CASSTGHPSMADTQYF. Full variable domain (missing parts from reference TRBV7-8 and TRBJ2-3): GAGVSQSPRYKVAKRGQDVALRCDPISGHVSLFWYQQALGQGPEFLTYFQNEAQLDKSGLPSDRFFAERPEGSVSTLKIQRTQQEDSAVYLCASSTGHPSMADTQYFGPGTRLTVL.

V is TRBV11-1 and J is TRBJ1-3; D unclear. Trimming left V 0 bases short and J 0 bases short, with 12 bases between. The CDR3 runs 17 residues. Germline CDR1 is SGHAT and CDR2 is FQDESV (reference sequence). CDR3 amino acids: CASSLALAELSGNTIYF. CDR3 coding DNA: TGTGCCAGCAGCTTAGCGCTGGCTGAACTCTCTGGAAACACCATATATTTT.

V is TRBV6-2 or TRBV6-3 and J is TRBJ1-1; 7 nucleotides line up with TRBD1. Germline V gene lookup returns CDR1 MNHEY and CDR2 SVGEGT. Trimming at V came to 8 bases and at J to 4 bases, leaving 4 bases not matched to a gene. CDR3 length: 12 residues. The CDR3 DNA sequence: TGTGCCAGCCAGGGGGGATTCACTGAAGCTTTCTTT. As protein: CASQGGFTEAFF.

This clonotype has a handful of counts. This chain uses TRBV20-1 with TRBJ2-5; D not resolved. The V end lost 0 bases, the J end lost 2 bases, and 13 bases lay between the germline ends. Germline CDR1 is DFQATT and CDR2 is SNEGSKA (reference sequence). This CDR3 has 15 residues. The CDR3 nucleotides are TGCAGTGCTAGAGATTGGGGTACGTCTCAAGAGACCCAGTACTTC. It translates to CSARDWGTSQETQYF.

This clonotype showed up many times. The chain has TRBV10-1 and TRBJ2-5; possibly TRBD2 for D (6 bases). V was trimmed by 3 bases and J by 5 bases, leaving 16 bases between them. The CDR3 totals 15 residues. The germline gives CDR1 WNHNN, CDR2 SYGVQD (reference sequence). CDR3 region: CASSETSGAVETQYF. The DNA of the CDR3 is TGCGCCAGCAGTGAAACTTCGGGAGCGGTGGAGACCCAGTACTTC.

In its sample, this clonotype was seen a few times. V is TRBV5-4 and J is TRBJ2-7, with 14 bases identical to TRBD2. The CDR3 covers 16 residues. V dropped 4 bases and J dropped 4; count of bases not matched to a gene: 7. Germline V gives CDR1 SGHNT, CDR2 YYREEE (reference sequence). The CDR3 loop is CASSDRLAGGPYEQYF. The DNA for the CDR3 is TGTGCCAGCAGCGACAGACTAGCGGGGGGGCCGTACGAGCAGTACTTC.

This clonotype was picked up a small number of times. Here the CDR3 DNA reads TGTGCCAGCTCACGGGCAGCTCTCCCAGATACGCAGTATTTT. This gives the protein CASSRAALPDTQYF. The V gene is TRBV18, the J gene TRBJ2-3; D is uncertain. In germline, CDR1 is KGHSH, CDR2 LQKENI. The CDR3 is 14 amino acids. The V and J ends lost 4 bases and 4 bases respectively, with 12 bases between them.

The chain combines TRBV6-5 with TRBJ2-7; 8 bases fit TRBD1. Trimming cost V 6 bases and J 0 bases; bases outside gene matches: 7. The CDR3 totals 15 residues. Germline V CDR1 and CDR2: MNHEY, SVGAGI. The CDR3 here is CASSRTGLSSYEQYF. The CDR3 region has the DNA TGTGCCAGCAGCCGGACAGGGCTCAGCTCCTACGAGCAGTACTTC.

This clonotype was seen more than once but under ten times. This rearrangement joins TRBV12-3 or TRBV12-4 to TRBJ2-2, with D uncertain. CDR3 length: 12 residues. V lost 8 bases, J lost 4 bases, and 8 bases lay in between. The CDR3 coding sequence is TGTGCCAGCGCAGGTGGCACCGGGGAGCTGTTTTTT. Translation gives CASAGGTGELFF.

The chain recombines TRBV2 with TRBJ2-1, with TRBD1 identical over 7 bases. Germline V gives CDR1 SNHLY, CDR2 FYNNEI. The CDR3 is 14 amino acids. The V segment lost 1 base and the J segment 8 bases; nucleotides outside the gene matches: 5. The CDR3 loop is CASSEVDRVDEQFF. The CDR3 bases are TGTGCCAGCAGTGAAGTAGACAGGGTGGATGAGCAGTTCTTC.

This clonotype was recorded at least ten times. The chain employs TRBV18 and TRBJ1-4; D is ambiguous. This CDR3 spans 14 amino acids. The ends were cut back, 4 bases at V and 8 bases at J, with 14 bases in the middle. From germline, CDR1 is KGHSH and CDR2 LQKENI. The CDR3 DNA sequence: TGTGCCAGCTCACTGGACTCACAAGGGGAAAAACTGTTTTTT. The encoded protein is CASSLDSQGEKLFF.

This clonotype was seen ten or more times. The rearrangement joins TRBV5-5 to TRBJ2-3, with TRBD2 matching over 11 bases. This CDR3 region has 16 residues. The germline CDR1 and CDR2 sequences are SGHKS and YYEKEE (reference sequence). V was clipped by 3 bases and J by 2 bases; unmatched bases: 5. CDR3: CASSSPGLADTDTQYF. CDR3 bases: TGTGCCAGCAGCTCACCGGGACTAGCGGACACAGATACGCAGTATTTT.

Ten or more counts support this clonotype. The V call is TRBV6-6, the J call TRBJ2-7, with D hard to call. Per the germline V gene, CDR1 is MNHNY and CDR2 is SVGAGI (reference sequence). CDR3 size: 12 residues. The V and J ends lost 0 bases and 5 bases respectively, with 5 bases between them. This chain's CDR3 is CASSYSSDEQYF. Written as DNA, the CDR3 is TGTGCCAGCAGTTACTCGAGTGACGAGCAGTACTTC.

This clonotype was counted only a few times. V and J are TRBV3-1 and TRBJ1-5, with D unclear. Trimming took off 6 bases at V and 7 bases at J, with 13 bases between the two ends. Germline V gives CDR1 LGHDT, CDR2 YNNKEL (reference sequence). This CDR3 is built from 13 residues. The CDR3: CASRKAAGQPQHF. DNA of the CDR3: TGTGCCAGCAGAAAGGCGGCGGGGCAGCCCCAGCATTTT.

Only a few counts were recorded for this clonotype. The chain joins TRBV2 to TRBJ1-2; weak D call: TRBD1 (5 bases). V dropped 6 bases and J dropped 7 bases, with 24 bases sitting between them. Germline CDR1 and CDR2: SNHLY and FYNNEI. The CDR3 spans 16 residues. This CDR3 is CASRVNPGPKSGGYTF. DNA of the CDR3: TGTGCCAGCAGAGTAAACCCGGGACCAAAATCGGGTGGCTACACCTTC. The variable domain in full, with the rest retrieved from reference TRBV2 and TRBJ1-2, is EPEVTQTPSHQVTQMGQEVILRCVPISNHLYFYWYRQILGQKVEFLVSFYNNEISEKSEIFDDQFSVERPDGSNFTLKIRSTKLEDSAMYFCASRVNPGPKSGGYTFGSGTRLTVV.

This chain links TRBV15 with TRBJ2-2, with 13 bases lining up with TRBD2. CDR1 LNHNV and CDR2 YYDKDF come from the germline V gene (reference sequence). The CDR3 extends over 18 amino acids. The V segment lost 0 bases and the J segment 7 bases; nucleotides outside the gene matches: 8. CDR3 in amino acids: CATSRDRTSGRMVGELFF. In nucleotides, the CDR3 is TGTGCCACCAGCAGAGATCGGACTAGCGGGAGAATGGTCGGGGAGCTGTTTTTT.

The chain combines TRBV6-5 with TRBJ2-3; possible D gene TRBD2, 6 bases. CDR1 is MNHEY, CDR2 SVGAGI, per germline. CDR3 length: 15 residues. V lost 10 bases and J lost 0, with 17 bases in between. The CDR3 protein is CATKPGAASTDTQYF. The CDR3 region has the DNA TGTGCCACAAAACCGGGAGCGGCTAGCACAGATACGCAGTATTTT.

This clonotype has at least ten counts. The chain employs TRBV11-1 and TRBJ2-7; D call uncertain. Germline CDR1 is SGHAT and CDR2 is FQDESV (reference sequence). This CDR3 region has 17 residues. Trimming took 3 bases from V and 2 from J, leaving 20 bases between them. CDR3 in DNA: TGTGCCAGCAGCTTTTCGACCGCAAATTCGAAAACCTACGAGCAGTACTTC. This gives the protein CASSFSTANSKTYEQYF.

This clonotype was found a few times. The chain joins TRBV6-5 to TRBJ1-2; TRBD1 aligns across 8 bases. Germline CDR1 reads MNHEY; CDR2 reads SVGAGI. The V and J ends lost 7 bases and 6 bases, in that order; junction bases with no gene match: 10. The length of the CDR3 is 14 residues. DNA of the CDR3: TGTGCCAGCACAGTCAGGGGGCGGATGAATGGCTACACCTTC. As protein: CASTVRGRMNGYTF.

This chain connects TRBV2 to TRBJ2-1; 8 nucleotides align to TRBD2. Germline V lookup: CDR1 SNHLY, CDR2 FYNNEI. The CDR3 totals 15 residues. Trimming removed 2 bases from V and 6 bases from J; junction bases left unmatched: 6. CDR3 loop: CASSEQGLGTNEQFF. The CDR3 DNA sequence: TGTGCCAGCAGTGAACAGGGACTAGGGACCAATGAGCAGTTCTTC.

This clonotype came up many times. This rearrangement joins TRBV6-5 to TRBJ1-5, with D perhaps matching TRBD1 (5 bases). Germline loops: CDR1 MNHEY, CDR2 SVGAGI. This CDR3 comprises 14 residues. Trimming cost V 2 bases and J 7 bases, with 12 bases left between them. CDR3 coding DNA: TGTGCCAGCAGTTACAAGACCTGGGGGCAGCCCCAGCATTTT. This codes for CASSYKTWGQPQHF.

This clonotype was counted only a few times. The chain carries TRBV12-3 or TRBV12-4 and TRBJ2-5; D possibly matches TRBD1 or TRBD2 (5 bases each). The V end lost 4 bases, the J end lost 13 bases, and 19 bases lay between the germline ends. The CDR3 has 13 residues. The CDR3 DNA sequence: TGTGCCAGCAGTTCGTCGGGGCAGAGCCCATCGTACTTC. Residues: CASSSSGQSPSYF.

The rearrangement uses TRBV20-1 and TRBJ2-3; 10 bases map to TRBD1. Germline lookup yields CDR1 DFQATT and CDR2 SNEGSKA (reference sequence). Trimming removed 5 bases from V and 6 bases from J; junction bases left unmatched: 8. This CDR3 comprises 14 residues. The CDR3 reads CSAGTGVISDTQYF. Here the CDR3 DNA reads TGCAGTGCTGGGACAGGGGTTATAAGTGATACGCAGTATTTT.

This clonotype was seen many times. The J gene is TRBJ1-2, the V gene TRBV4-1; D is perhaps TRBD1 (5 bases). The CDR3 contains 16 residues. Germline V CDR1 and CDR2: MGHRA, YSYEKL. Between the trimmed V and J ends, which lost 4 bases and 0 bases, there was a span of 15 bases. This CDR3 reads CASSPSPGGANYGYTF. CDR3 in DNA: TGCGCCAGCAGCCCGAGTCCCGGAGGGGCTAACTATGGCTACACCTTC.

This clonotype was observed a few times. The gene calls are TRBV24-1 and TRBJ2-1; 10 bases fit TRBD2. The CDR3 is 16 amino acids. With V trimmed by 6 bases and J by 10 bases, 14 bases remained unmatched. Germline V lookup: CDR1 KGHDR, CDR2 SFDVKD. The CDR3 spells CATSTPIRAGGGEQFF. The CDR3 bases are TGTGCCACCAGTACCCCGATTAGAGCGGGAGGGGGAGAGCAGTTCTTC.

This clonotype was counted a few times. The CDR3 protein is CASSLTPQETQYF. The CDR3 DNA reads as TGTGCCAGCAGCTTAACTCCCCAAGAGACCCAGTACTTC. The chain employs TRBV7-2 and TRBJ2-5, with no clear D. Germline CDR1 SGHTA, CDR2 FQGNSA. This CDR3 contains 13 residues. V was trimmed by 2 bases and J by 1 base, leaving 5 bases between them.

This clonotype has a count of ten or more. The genes are TRBV7-6 and TRBJ1-2; no clear D. The CDR3 loop spans 13 amino acids. Germline-derived CDR1 and CDR2 are SGHVS and FNYEAQ. V dropped 5 bases and J dropped 6 bases, with 13 bases sitting between them. The CDR3 region has the DNA TGTGCCAGCAGCATTAACGTTGGGGATGGCTACACCTTC. Translating gives CASSINVGDGYTF.